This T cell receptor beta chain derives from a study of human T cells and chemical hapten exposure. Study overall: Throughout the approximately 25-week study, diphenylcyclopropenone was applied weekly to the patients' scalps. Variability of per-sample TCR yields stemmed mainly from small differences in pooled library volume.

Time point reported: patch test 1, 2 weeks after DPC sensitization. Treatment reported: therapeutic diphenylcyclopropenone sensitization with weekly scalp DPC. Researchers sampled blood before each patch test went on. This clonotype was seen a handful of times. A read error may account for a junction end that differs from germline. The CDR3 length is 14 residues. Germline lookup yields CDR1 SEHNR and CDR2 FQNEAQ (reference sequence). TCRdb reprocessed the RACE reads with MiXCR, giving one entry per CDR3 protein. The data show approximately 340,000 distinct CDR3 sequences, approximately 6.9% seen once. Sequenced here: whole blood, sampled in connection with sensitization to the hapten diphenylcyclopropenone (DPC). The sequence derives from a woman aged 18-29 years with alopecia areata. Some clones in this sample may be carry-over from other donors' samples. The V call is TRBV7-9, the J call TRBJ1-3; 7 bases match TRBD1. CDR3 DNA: TGTGCCAGCACCTTACAGGGGATCGGAAACACCATATATTTT. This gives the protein CASTLQGIGNTIYF.